This T cell receptor beta chain was sequenced for a study of early T cells in non-severe SARS-CoV-2 infection (dated by TCRdb to 2020 to 2022). Concerning the study at large: Because TCR sequencing was done on bulk RNA from unsorted whole blood, the alpha and beta chains could not be paired.

This clonotype was seen only a few times. What this receptor recognizes is not known. The sample holds no much larger clone one base away, and base qualities are not on file. Summary of the overall study and its limitations: VDJdb matching was skewed toward anti-spike CD8 responses and likely underestimated virus-specific expansions, missing private and CD4 specificities.

Library preparation was by 5' RACE. The reads were generated on a NextSeq 500. In the TCR library protocol, unique molecular identifiers were attached to individual cDNA molecules to correct for PCR bias and sequencing error. Both TCR alpha and beta chains were sequenced, and tight co-correlation was observed between alpha and beta sequence abundances in each sample. On the authors' methods: Decombinator V4 was used to annotate the V gene, J gene and CDR3 of the TCR sequences. Expanded TCRs were defined as changing significantly between any two time points under a Poisson model with p below 0.0001. TCR abundances were normalised to the total number of TCRs sequenced per sample and expressed as counts per million. TRAV1-2 paired with TRAJ12, TRAJ20 or TRAJ33 defined MAIT TCRs, while TRAV10 paired with TRAJ18 defined iNKT TCRs. VDJdb, accessed 1 November 2021, was searched for CMV, EBV and SARS-CoV-2 annotated TCRs, excluding TCRs annotated for multiple antigens. The public reads were reprocessed in TCRdb via fastp at Q25 and MiXCR, keeping in-frame beta chains. CDR3 protein duplicates are merged, each entry listing the most common genes and DNA. For this entry, the V and J calls and clone size follow TCRdb and not the study's own pipeline. The sample data list some 82,000 distinct CDR3 sequences, and 12% of these were observed just once. Clones ranked in the top ten supply 3.5% to 5% of the sample.

Reading the germline V gene (reference sequence) gives CDR1 MNHEY and CDR2 SMNVEV. Here V drops 6 bases and J drops 0 bases, and the junction holds 8 bases not matched to any gene. From the cysteine up to the phenylalanine, the CDR3 has a length of 16 residues. The entry retains the CDR3 DNA only, 48 bases that are in frame from base 1. Set within a cohort of healthcare workers in London, UK, this nested case-control study involved weekly PCR testing of nasopharyngeal swabs along with blood sampling. Healthcare workers were recruited during the week of the UK lockdown, between 23 and 31 March 2020, and followed weekly for up to 16 weeks.

Source: whole blood, taken at baseline. This clonotype was obtained from an adult who was a healthcare worker with PCR-confirmed SARS-CoV-2 infection or an uninfected control (not recorded which). The chain is encoded by TRBV27 joined to TRBJ1-3; the central 7 bases match TRBD1. The sequence in DNA is TGTGCCAGCAGACAGACAGGGCATCTCTCTGGAAACACCATATATTTT. This sequence encodes CASRQTGHLSGNTIYF.